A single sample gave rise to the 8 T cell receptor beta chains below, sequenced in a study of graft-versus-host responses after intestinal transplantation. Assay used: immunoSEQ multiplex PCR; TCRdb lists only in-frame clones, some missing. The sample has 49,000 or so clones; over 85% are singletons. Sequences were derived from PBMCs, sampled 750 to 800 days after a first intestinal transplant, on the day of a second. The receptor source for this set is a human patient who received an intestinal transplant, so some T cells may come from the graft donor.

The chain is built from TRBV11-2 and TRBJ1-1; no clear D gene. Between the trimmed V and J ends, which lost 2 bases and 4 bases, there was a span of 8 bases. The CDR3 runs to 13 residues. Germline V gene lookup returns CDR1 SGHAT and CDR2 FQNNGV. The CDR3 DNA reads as TGTGCCAGCAGCTTAACCAGGCTCACTGAAGCTTTCTTT. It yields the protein CASSLTRLTEAFF.

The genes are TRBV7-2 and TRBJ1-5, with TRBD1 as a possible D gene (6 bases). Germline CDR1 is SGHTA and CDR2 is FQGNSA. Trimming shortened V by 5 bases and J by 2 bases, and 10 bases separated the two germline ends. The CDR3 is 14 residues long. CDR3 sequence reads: CASSPRQGNQPQHF. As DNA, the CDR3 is TGTGCCAGCAGCCCGCGACAGGGCAATCAGCCCCAGCATTTT.

CDR3 DNA sequence: TGTGCCAGCAGCCGATTCGGACTAGCGGGAGATACGCAGTATTTT. Translation: CASSRFGLAGDTQYF. The chain is built from TRBV7-2 and TRBJ2-3, with 11 nucleotides matching TRBD2. The germline CDR1 and CDR2 sequences are SGHTA and FQGNSA. The CDR3 has 15 amino acids. The ends lost 5 bases at V and 5 bases at J; junction bases unmatched: 6.

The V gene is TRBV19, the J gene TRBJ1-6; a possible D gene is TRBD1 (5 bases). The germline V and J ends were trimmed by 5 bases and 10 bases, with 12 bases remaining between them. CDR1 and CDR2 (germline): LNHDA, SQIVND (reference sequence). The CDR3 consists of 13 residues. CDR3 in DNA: TGTGCCAGTAGTCCGGGACCAATATCACCCCTCCACTTT. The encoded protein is CASSPGPISPLHF.

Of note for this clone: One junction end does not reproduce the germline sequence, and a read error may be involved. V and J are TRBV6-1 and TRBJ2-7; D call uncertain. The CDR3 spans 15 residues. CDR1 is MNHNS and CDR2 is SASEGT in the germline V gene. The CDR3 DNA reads TGTGCCAGCAGCGAAGGCGTCTACCTCTCCTACGAGCAGTACTTC. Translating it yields CASSEGVYLSYEQYF.

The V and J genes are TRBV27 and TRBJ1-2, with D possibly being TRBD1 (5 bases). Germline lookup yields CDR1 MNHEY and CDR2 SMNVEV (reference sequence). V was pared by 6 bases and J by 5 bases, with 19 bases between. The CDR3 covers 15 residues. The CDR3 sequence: CASSLGGLGLYGYTF. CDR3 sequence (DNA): TGTGCCAGCAGCCTCGGGGGGTTGGGGCTTTATGGCTACACCTTC.

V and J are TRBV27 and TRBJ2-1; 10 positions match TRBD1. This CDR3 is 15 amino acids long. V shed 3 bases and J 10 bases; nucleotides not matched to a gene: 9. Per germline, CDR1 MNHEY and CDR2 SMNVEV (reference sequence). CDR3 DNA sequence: TGTGCCAGCAGTTTGAGTGGGGGACAGGGGCGGGAGCAGTTCTTC. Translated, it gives CASSLSGGQGREQFF.

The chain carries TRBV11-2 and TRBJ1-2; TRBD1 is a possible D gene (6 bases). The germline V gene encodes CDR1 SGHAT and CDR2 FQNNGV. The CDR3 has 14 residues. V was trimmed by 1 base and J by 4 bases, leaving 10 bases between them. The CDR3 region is CASSLGGQIYGYTF. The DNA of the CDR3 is TGTGCCAGCAGCTTAGGGGGGCAGATCTATGGCTACACCTTC.